Sequencing of this TCR beta chain was carried out in a study of CD4+ T cells in melanoma. Study-wide results and limits: Reportedly, melanoma neoantigen-specific CD4+ T cells showed varied differentiation states. A reported correlation linked neoantigen-specific CD4+ T cells to CD8+, macrophage and B cell function.

Concerning this clone itself: What it binds is not known.

The method was immunoSEQ multiplex PCR; TCRdb's version includes in-frame clones alone and lacks a portion of them. The top ten hold 3.3% of the sample, which has some 110,000 clones, approximately 92% seen once. Germline CDR1 and CDR2: MNHEY and SMNVEV (reference sequence). The CDR3 loop spans 11 amino acids. V lost 6 bases, J lost 3 bases, and 6 bases lay in between. The clonotype originates from a human donor with melanoma. This chain connects TRBV27 to TRBJ2-7; D is unclear. Source material: peripheral blood. The CDR3 region is CASRAIYEQYF. CDR3 DNA: TGTGCCAGCAGGGCCATCTACGAGCAGTACTTC.